Listed here is a single T cell receptor beta chain. Its antigen is not identified. The entry originates in a study of blood T cells in healthy people across ages. Regarding the study as a whole: TCR beta diversity was tightly associated with the proportion of naive T cells.

Primers used in a second PCR of roughly 6 to 11 cycles were a sample-barcoded 5' primer and a J-beta primer mix. TCRdb recomputed calls from the 5' RACE reads with MiXCR, one row per CDR3 protein. The sample lists around 1,000,000 distinct CDR3 sequences, approximately 25% seen once, with about 0.8% in the top ten. This CDR3 has 15 amino acids. V lost 2 bases and J lost 5; bases outside the gene matches: 4. The germline gives CDR1 MGHRA, CDR2 YSYEKL. These records were also assigned to another study, of T cells of mothers and their children.

The sequence was collected from a girl aged 2 to 9 in good health. Sequenced: blood. The chain joins TRBV4-1 to TRBJ2-1, with TRBD2 matching over 9 bases. CDR3 protein: CASSQLAGSHNEQFF. The CDR3 DNA sequence: TGCGCCAGCAGCCAACTAGCGGGGTCTCACAATGAGCAGTTCTTC.